The clone carrying this T cell receptor beta chain was observed a few times. Original handling: Cell counts per sample came from amplifying reference gene primers. Libraries were prepared by immunoSEQ multiplex PCR; TCRdb keeps only in-frame clonotypes and omits some of them. The V and J calls and clone size come from that table; D and trimming were worked out from the DNA. The sample lists about 250,000 clones, around 86% seen once, with 5% to 7% in the top ten. Those enrolled in Seattle joined during active infection and were followed longitudinally afterward. The data derive from a study of blood T cell repertoires in COVID-19. Overall study context: There were acute and convalescent COVID-19 samples, and they came from the United States, Italy and Spain. In each case, the material was cDNA or gDNA derived from T cells, B-cell-depleted T cells, or PBMCs.

Trimming removed 9 bases from V and 7 bases from J; junction bases left unmatched: 11. The CDR3 spans 15 residues. Germline CDR1 reads MNHEY; CDR2 reads SVGAGI. This receptor was identified in a woman of 80 years or more with COVID-19, enrolled during active disease. The V and J genes are TRBV6-5 and TRBJ1-6, with 8 bases that match TRBD1. Sequenced: peripheral blood. Here the CDR3 DNA reads TGTGCCAGTTGCGCAACCGGACAGGGAAATTCACCCCTCCACTTT. It codes for CASCATGQGNSPLHF.